Each of the 27 T cell receptor beta chains below was sequenced from the same sample in a study of CD8+CD57+ T cells in acquired aplastic anemia. It was patients with CD8+CD57+ cell expansion by flow cytometry who were chosen for sequencing. Genomic DNA templated the TCR beta VDJ and CDR3 profiling. TCRdb reanalysed the reads using MiXCR and keeps one entry per CDR3 protein. The sample carries under 350,000 distinct CDR3 sequences, approximately 60% recorded once. Sequenced input: sorted CD4+, CD8+, or CD8+CD57+ T cells (not recorded which) from PBMCs. The origin of the receptors is a human donor with aplastic anemia.

The chain employs TRBV7-9 and TRBJ1-1, with a weak D call TRBD1 (6 bases). The germline V gene encodes CDR1 SEHNR and CDR2 FQNEAQ (reference sequence). The length of the CDR3 is 15 residues. The V end was cut by 1 base, the J end by 0 bases, with 9 bases between. The CDR3 here is CASSLVRGMNTEAFF. CDR3 nucleotides: TGTGCCAGCAGCTTAGTGAGGGGGATGAACACTGAAGCTTTCTTT.

The CDR3 DNA reads TGTGCCACCAGTGATGCTGTAGACTCCTACAATGAGCAGTTCTTC. The encoded protein is CATSDAVDSYNEQFF. V is TRBV24-1 and J is TRBJ2-1, with no clear D. The CDR3 sequence is 15 residues long. V was cut by 3 bases and J by 0 bases, with 8 bases left in between. CDR1 is KGHDR and CDR2 is SFDVKD in the germline V gene.

This clonotype has at least ten counts. The genes are TRBV2 and TRBJ2-4, with 8 bases that match TRBD1. The CDR3 is made up of 14 amino acids. V lost 6 bases and J lost 8; bases outside the gene matches: 9. Germline CDR1 reads SNHLY; CDR2 reads FYNNEI. The CDR3 coding sequence is TGTGCCAGCAGCCCGGACAGGGTAGCTGACATTCAGTACTTC. Its protein is CASSPDRVADIQYF. Drawing the rest from reference TRBV2 and TRBJ2-4, the complete variable domain is EPEVTQTPSHQVTQMGQEVILRCVPISNHLYFYWYRQILGQKVEFLVSFYNNEISEKSEIFDDQFSVERPDGSNFTLKIRSTKLEDSAMYFCASSPDRVADIQYFGAGTRLSVL.

This clonotype came up once. The chain links TRBV5-6 to TRBJ2-7; D may correspond to TRBD1 or TRBD2 (7 bases each). This CDR3 has 13 residues. Trimming stripped 5 bases from V and 5 bases from J, with 14 bases between. The germline V gene encodes CDR1 SGHDT and CDR2 YYEEEE. The CDR3 nucleotides read TGTGCCAGCAGGCGTCAGGGGGGGAACGAGCAGTACTTC. Encoded protein: CASRRQGGNEQYF.

The J gene is TRBJ2-1, the V gene TRBV24-1, with 9 positions matching TRBD1. The junction had 9 bases not matched to a gene; V was cut back by 8 bases and J by 5 bases. CDR1 is KGHDR and CDR2 is SFDVKD in the germline V gene. The CDR3 has 15 amino acids. CDR3 in amino acids: CATNPGTGRNNEQFF. The DNA of the CDR3 is TGTGCCACCAACCCCGGGACAGGGAGAAACAATGAGCAGTTCTTC.

The rearrangement joins TRBV2 to TRBJ2-5, with TRBD1 matching 8 bases. Germline lookup yields CDR1 SNHLY and CDR2 FYNNEI. Germline trimming cut 7 bases from V and 5 bases from J; bases unmatched to any gene: 15. The CDR3 consists of 16 residues. The CDR3 bases are TGTGCCAGCAAGTGGGCAGGGGGCTTGGTCGGCGAGACCCAGTACTTC. Protein: CASKWAGGLVGETQYF.

V usage is TRBV10-3 and J usage is TRBJ2-3; D remains unclear. Germline loops: CDR1 ENHRY, CDR2 SYGVKD. This CDR3 has 15 residues. Trimming took off 0 bases at V and 0 bases at J, with 7 bases between the two ends. CDR3 region: CAISESGSSTDTQYF. The CDR3 region has the DNA TGTGCCATCAGTGAGTCGGGGTCTAGCACAGATACGCAGTATTTT.

The CDR3 DNA reads TGTGCCAGCAGCTTAGCGCTGGGGGGAGCAAACTCCTACAATGAGCAGTTCTTC. Its protein product is CASSLALGGANSYNEQFF. V usage is TRBV7-8 and J usage is TRBJ2-1, with D tentatively TRBD2 (6 bases). V dropped 0 bases and J dropped 0 bases, with 15 bases sitting between them. The CDR3 totals 18 residues. Per the germline V gene, CDR1 is SGHVS and CDR2 is FQNEAQ.

In its sample, this clonotype was seen many times. This rearrangement joins TRBV6-1 to TRBJ1-2; D gene uncertain. The V gene lost 5 bases and the J gene lost 1 base, with 8 bases spanning the gap. The CDR3 consists of 13 residues. Germline assignment: CDR1 MNHNS and CDR2 SASEGT. CDR3 loop: CASSTPNNYGYTF. The DNA for the CDR3 is TGTGCCAGCAGTACCCCTAATAACTATGGCTACACCTTC.

The rearrangement links TRBV20-1 to TRBJ2-5; D call uncertain. CDR1 and CDR2 (germline): DFQATT, SNEGSKA (reference sequence). Trimming pared 3 bases from V and 0 bases from J, leaving 11 bases between. The CDR3 has 14 amino acids. The DNA of the CDR3 is TGCAGTGCTAGTGAGGTAGACTACCAAGAGACCCAGTACTTC. Its translation is CSASEVDYQETQYF.

The rearrangement uses TRBV15 and TRBJ2-2; D assignment may be TRBD1 or TRBD2 (5 bases each). Germline CDR1 LNHNV, CDR2 YYDKDF (reference sequence). The CDR3 extends over 13 amino acids. Trimming removed 8 bases from V and 6 bases from J, with 13 bases in between. The DNA of the CDR3 is TGTGCCACCCCCGGGGCGCAGGCCGGGGAGCTGTTTTTT. The encoded protein is CATPGAQAGELFF.

This clonotype showed up just a few times. V is TRBV7-9 and J is TRBJ2-7; D is possibly TRBD1 (6 bases). The V gene lost 3 bases and the J gene lost 5 bases, with 17 bases spanning the gap. The CDR3 is made up of 15 amino acids. Germline V gene data show CDR1 as SEHNR and CDR2 as FQNEAQ (reference sequence). CDR3 bases: TGTGCCAGCAGCTTCGGTCGGCAGGGGCACGACGAGCAGTACTTC. It yields the protein CASSFGRQGHDEQYF.

This clonotype was picked up many times. V and J are TRBV6-5 and TRBJ2-7; D may be TRBD1 or TRBD2 (5 bases each). The CDR3 extends over 13 amino acids. Trimming took 7 bases from V and 1 from J, leaving 11 bases between them. CDR1 is MNHEY and CDR2 is SVGAGI in the germline V gene. The CDR3, as DNA: TGTGCCAGCAACGGGGCAGGGTCCTACGAGCAGTACTTC. Translating it yields CASNGAGSYEQYF.

The CDR3 protein is CAIHEGMNTEAFF. CDR3 coding DNA: TGTGCCATCCATGAGGGAATGAACACTGAAGCTTTCTTT. The chain couples TRBV10-3 to TRBJ1-1; D remains ambiguous. Trimming shortened V by 8 bases and J by 0 bases, and 10 bases separated the two germline ends. The CDR3 is made up of 13 amino acids. Germline V gives CDR1 ENHRY, CDR2 SYGVKD.

This clonotype was detected many times. The chain uses TRBV19 and TRBJ1-1; D is possibly TRBD1 (6 bases). The length of the CDR3 is 14 residues. Deletions cut 6 bases from V and 3 bases from J, with 14 bases between. Per germline, CDR1 LNHDA and CDR2 SQIVND (reference sequence). This CDR3 reads CASSPNREDTEAFF. Here the CDR3 DNA reads TGTGCCAGTAGCCCGAACAGGGAAGACACTGAAGCTTTCTTT.

This clonotype showed up many times. A read error may account for a junction end that differs from germline. This chain joins TRBV12-3 or TRBV12-4 and TRBJ1-2, with unresolved D. This CDR3 region has 13 residues. The CDR3 DNA is TGTGCCAGCAGTTTATCCAATAACTATGGCTACGCCTTC. This encodes CASSLSNNYGYAF.

This clonotype was seen a handful of times. The V gene is TRBV12-3 or TRBV12-4, the J gene TRBJ2-5; 8 bases match TRBD2. V gave up 5 bases and J gave up 5 bases; unmatched junction bases: 16. The CDR3 extends over 17 amino acids. CDR3 loop: CASSPPRRGASGETQYF. The CDR3, as DNA: TGTGCCAGCAGTCCCCCACGGCGGGGGGCCTCCGGGGAGACCCAGTACTTC.

V and J are TRBV14 and TRBJ2-7, with 9 bases fitting TRBD1. V shed 8 bases, J shed 3 bases, and the junction held 14 bases outside the gene matches. In germline, CDR1 is SGHDN, CDR2 FVKESK. This CDR3 region has 16 residues. The CDR3 nucleotides are TGTGCCAGCTCACCCATGACAGGGGGTGGTGGCTACGAGCAGTACTTC. Translating gives CASSPMTGGGGYEQYF. The variable domain in full, with the rest retrieved from reference TRBV14 and TRBJ2-7, is EAGVTQFPSHSVIEKGQTVTLRCDPISGHDNLYWYRRVMGKEIKFLLHFVKESKQDESGMPNNRFLAERTGGTYSTLKVQPAELEDSGVYFCASSPMTGGGGYEQYFGPGTRLTVT.

Note on this clonotype: One end of the junction fails to match germline, which may point to a read error. The chain joins TRBV7-9 to TRBJ1-6; 9 nucleotides agree with TRBD1. CDR1 SEHNR and CDR2 FQNEAQ come from the germline V gene (reference sequence). CDR3 length: 17 amino acids. Here the CDR3 DNA reads TGTGCCAGCAGTTTAGCCGGGACAGGGTTCGATAATTCACCCCTCCACTTT. Its translation: CASSLAGTGFDNSPLHF.

This clonotype was seen repeatedly, ten times or more. The chain employs TRBV20-1 and TRBJ2-3; 16 bases line up with TRBD2. V shed 4 bases, J shed 4 bases, and the junction held 11 bases outside the gene matches. Germline V gene sequence: CDR1 DFQATT, CDR2 SNEGSKA (reference sequence). The CDR3 sequence is 18 residues long. Written as DNA, the CDR3 is TGCAGTGCTACAGCGGGACTAGCGGGGGGGACCTTACCAGATACGCAGTATTTT. Protein sequence: CSATAGLAGGTLPDTQYF.

The rearrangement links TRBV7-9 to TRBJ2-7, with D perhaps TRBD1 or TRBD2 (5 bases each). Germline CDR1 is SEHNR and CDR2 is FQNEAQ (reference sequence). The CDR3 consists of 14 residues. V was shortened by 8 bases and J by 2 bases, with 16 bases between the two germline ends. As DNA, the CDR3 is TGTGCCAGCGGCTCCGGGGCGGGCACCTACGAGCAGTACTTC. Translating it yields CASGSGAGTYEQYF.

This clonotype was counted ten times or more. The V call is TRBV5-1, the J call TRBJ2-2; possible D gene TRBD2, 5 bases. Looked up from germline, CDR1 is SGHRS and CDR2 is YFSETQ. The V and J ends lost 2 bases and 0 bases respectively, with 8 bases between them. This CDR3 contains 15 residues. The CDR3 sequence is CASSFFGANTGELFF. Here the CDR3 DNA reads TGCGCCAGCAGCTTTTTCGGGGCGAACACCGGGGAGCTGTTTTTT.

This chain uses TRBV7-6 with TRBJ1-4; 9 bases are a match to TRBD1. Germline lookup yields CDR1 SGHVS and CDR2 FNYEAQ. V was pared by 1 base and J by 7 bases, with 7 bases of the junction left unmatched. The CDR3 spans 16 residues. CDR3 nucleotide sequence: TGTGCCAGCAGCTTAGTAACAGGGGGCGTTGGTGAAAAACTGTTTTTT. This codes for CASSLVTGGVGEKLFF.

The genes are TRBV29-1 and TRBJ1-1; 8 bases map to TRBD1. This CDR3 is built from 13 residues. The V segment lost 5 bases and the J segment 1 base; nucleotides outside the gene matches: 3. Germline CDR1 SQVTM, CDR2 ANQGSEA. The CDR3 nucleotides are TGCAGCGTTAAGGGACAGGCGAACACTGAAGCTTTCTTT. Its protein product is CSVKGQANTEAFF.

This rearrangement joins TRBV7-8 to TRBJ2-1; 7 positions match TRBD2. The germline gives CDR1 SGHVS, CDR2 FQNEAQ. The V and J ends lost 5 bases and 7 bases, in that order; junction bases with no gene match: 20. The CDR3 runs to 18 residues. This chain's CDR3 is CASSPPLRLAQRGNEQFF. The CDR3 nucleotides are TGTGCCAGCAGCCCCCCCCTGCGACTAGCTCAAAGAGGGAATGAGCAGTTCTTC.

The V gene is TRBV24-1, the J gene TRBJ1-2; TRBD1 is a possible D gene (6 bases). The germline V gene has CDR1 KGHDR and CDR2 SFDVKD. Trimming removed 1 base at V and 10 bases at J, with 12 bases between. CDR3 length equals 13 residues. For the CDR3, the DNA is TGTGCCACCAGTGATTTAGAGGACAGATACTACACCTTC. It is translated as CATSDLEDRYYTF.

The chain uses TRBV2 and TRBJ1-5; D ambiguous. CDR3 size: 13 residues. CDR1 SNHLY and CDR2 FYNNEI come from the germline V gene. The germline V and J ends were trimmed by 2 bases and 10 bases, with 12 bases remaining between them. CDR3 sequence: CASSEWADVPQHF. The DNA for the CDR3 is TGTGCCAGCAGTGAATGGGCAGATGTTCCCCAGCATTTT.